Shown below are 32 T cell receptor beta chains from a single sample sequenced in a study of blood T cell dynamics during melanoma immunotherapy. The assay was immunoSEQ multiplex PCR, and TCRdb's table has in-frame clones only and misses some. The profile shows about 10,000 clones, roughly nine tenths of them singletons. Time point of the sample: pre-treatment baseline. The sample was blood, taken from a patient treated with checkpoint blockade. Receptors were obtained from a human donor with melanoma.

The CDR3 reads CASSLVSVNTGELFF. The CDR3 region has the DNA TGTGCCAGCAGCTTGGTTAGCGTGAACACCGGGGAGCTGTTTTTT. J is TRBJ2-2 and V is TRBV5-4; tentatively, D is TRBD2 (5 bases). The germline V gene has CDR1 SGHNT and CDR2 YYREEE (reference sequence). The CDR3 runs 15 residues. V was trimmed by 0 bases and J by 1 base, leaving 7 bases between them. The whole variable domain, remainder taken from reference TRBV5-4 and TRBJ2-2, is ETGVTQSPTHLIKTRGQQVTLRCSSQSGHNTVSWYQQALGQGPQFIFQYYREEENGRGNFPPRFSGLQFPNYSSELNVNALELDDSALYLCASSLVSVNTGELFFGEGSRLTVL.

This chain joins TRBV5-1 and TRBJ1-1; 9 bases map to TRBD1. The trim removed 3 bases at V and 4 bases at J, leaving 10 bases unmatched. Germline V gene data show CDR1 as SGHRS and CDR2 as YFSETQ. The CDR3 loop spans 16 amino acids. CDR3: CASSSGQGNLGTEAFF. The CDR3 DNA sequence: TGCGCCAGCAGCTCGGGACAGGGCAACCTCGGCACTGAAGCTTTCTTT.

The chain carries TRBV4-3 and TRBJ2-3; TRBD1 agrees at 7 bases. The CDR3 has 13 amino acids. Germline lookup yields CDR1 LGHNA and CDR2 YSLEER. The ends lost 6 bases at V and 2 bases at J; junction bases unmatched: 2. CDR3 residues: CASSDRVTDTQYF. The CDR3 nucleotides are TGCGCCAGCAGTGACAGGGTCACAGATACGCAGTATTTT.

V is TRBV5-4 and J is TRBJ2-1, with D possibly being TRBD2 (6 bases). CDR1 is SGHNT and CDR2 is YYREEE in the germline V gene (reference sequence). The CDR3 loop spans 16 amino acids. V was shortened by 4 bases and J by 4 bases, with 18 bases between the two germline ends. DNA for the CDR3: TGTGCCAGCAGCCAAGGTGGAGGGCCGCGGTACAATGAGCAGTTCTTC. It codes for CASSQGGGPRYNEQFF.

The V and J genes are TRBV18 and TRBJ2-1; D perhaps matches TRBD2 (7 bases). Germline CDR1 and CDR2: KGHSH and LQKENI. V lost 1 base and J 6 bases, leaving 13 bases between the germline ends. This CDR3 spans 15 amino acids. This CDR3 is CASSPLGGGPNEQFF. For the CDR3, the DNA is TGTGCCAGCTCACCACTGGGAGGGGGGCCCAATGAGCAGTTCTTC.

The chain joins TRBV6-5 to TRBJ1-6; 7 bases are shared with TRBD1. The trim removed 6 bases at V and 9 bases at J, leaving 11 bases unmatched. This CDR3 has 15 amino acids. The germline V gene encodes CDR1 MNHEY and CDR2 SVGAGI. The CDR3 coding sequence is TGTGCCAGCAGCCGATACAGGGGCTCAAGTTCACCCCTCCACTTT. It encodes CASSRYRGSSSPLHF.

The chain recombines TRBV27 with TRBJ2-2; 12 positions agree with TRBD2. The CDR3 spans 16 residues. Germline assignment: CDR1 MNHEY and CDR2 SMNVEV (reference sequence). V was pared by 2 bases and J by 6 bases, with 4 bases of the junction left unmatched. CDR3 coding DNA: TGTGCCAGCAGTTTAAGGCTAGCGGGAGGGCCCGGGGAGCTGTTTTTT. Protein: CASSLRLAGGPGELFF.

The chain carries TRBV7-6 and TRBJ2-7; TRBD1 matches 8 bases. Germline-derived CDR1 and CDR2 are SGHVS and FNYEAQ. After removal of 5 bases from V and 7 bases from J, the junction contained 16 bases not matched to a gene. The CDR3 sequence is 16 residues long. The DNA of the CDR3 is TGTGCCAGCAGCCTCCGTGGACAGGGATCGGCGGAAGAGCAGTACTTC. This translates into CASSLRGQGSAEEQYF. Full variable domain (missing parts from reference TRBV7-6 and TRBJ2-7): GAGVSQSPRYKVTKRGQDVALRCDPISGHVSLYWYRQALGQGPEFLTYFNYEAQQDKSGLPNDRFSAERPEGSISTLTIQRTEQRDSAMYRCASSLRGQGSAEEQYFGPGTRLTVT.

CDR3 bases: TGTGCCAGCAGCCCGGACGGATCTAATGAAGCTTTCTTT. As protein: CASSPDGSNEAFF. The chain recombines TRBV6-5 with TRBJ1-1; D is unresolved. The germline CDR1 and CDR2 sequences are MNHEY and SVGAGI. This CDR3 region has 13 residues. V was cut by 6 bases and J by 7 bases, with 15 bases left in between.

The CDR3 loop is CASSPDGSSSYEQYF. Written as DNA, the CDR3 is TGTGCCAGCAGCCCAGACGGGAGCAGCTCCTACGAGCAGTACTTC. This chain links TRBV9 with TRBJ2-7; D perhaps matches TRBD2 (6 bases). Trimming took off 4 bases at V and 0 bases at J, with 14 bases between the two ends. Germline lookup yields CDR1 SGDLS and CDR2 YYNGEE. The CDR3 runs 15 residues.

This chain joins TRBV30 and TRBJ1-5; perhaps TRBD1 as D (5 bases). V gave up 3 bases and J gave up 5 bases, with 11 bases separating them. The germline V gene has CDR1 GTSNPN and CDR2 SVGIG (reference sequence). The CDR3 loop spans 13 amino acids. CDR3 sequence: CAWSLTVDQPQHF. The CDR3 nucleotides are TGTGCCTGGAGCCTGACAGTTGATCAGCCCCAGCATTTT.

The V gene is TRBV30, the J gene TRBJ1-2; D possibly corresponds to TRBD1 (6 bases). The CDR3 loop spans 15 amino acids. Trimming removed 5 bases at V and 2 bases at J, with 18 bases between. Germline V CDR1 and CDR2: GTSNPN, SVGIG (reference sequence). The CDR3 spells CAWADLGAGNYGYTF. DNA for the CDR3: TGTGCCTGGGCTGACTTGGGGGCCGGGAACTATGGCTACACCTTC. The whole variable domain, filled in from reference TRBV30 and TRBJ1-2, reads SQTIHQWPATLVQPVGSPLSLECTVEGTSNPNLYWYRQAAGRGLQLLFYSVGIGQISSEVPQNLSASRPQDRQFILSSKKLLLSDSGFYLCAWADLGAGNYGYTFGSGTRLTVV.

Details on this clone: A read error may produce the germline difference seen at one junction end. This sequence joins TRBV2 and TRBJ2-3; D is unclear. There are 10 residues in the CDR3. CDR1 and CDR2 from the germline V gene are SNHLY and FYNNEI. CDR3 nucleotide sequence: TGTGCCAGCAGTGAAGCTGGCTATTCATTT. Protein sequence: CASSEAGYSF.

The chain is built from TRBV5-4 and TRBJ2-2; 8 nucleotides line up with TRBD2. Per germline, CDR1 SGHNT and CDR2 YYREEE (reference sequence). J lost 5 bases, V lost 3 bases, and 9 bases had no gene match. This CDR3 has 16 residues. CDR3 sequence reads: CASSSGSLAGTGELFF. In DNA form, the CDR3 reads TGTGCCAGCAGCTCGGGAAGCTTAGCGGGGACCGGGGAGCTGTTTTTT. The variable domain in full, completed from reference TRBV5-4 and TRBJ2-2, reads ETGVTQSPTHLIKTRGQQVTLRCSSQSGHNTVSWYQQALGQGPQFIFQYYREEENGRGNFPPRFSGLQFPNYSSELNVNALELDDSALYLCASSSGSLAGTGELFFGEGSRLTVL.

V and J are TRBV7-8 and TRBJ2-1; 8 bases fit TRBD2. This CDR3 contains 15 residues. The V gene end was trimmed by 4 bases and the J gene end by 5 bases; junction bases not matched to a gene: 7. Germline V gene sequence: CDR1 SGHVS, CDR2 FQNEAQ. CDR3 sequence (DNA): TGTGCCAGCAGCTGGGCCGGGGGGGCGAACAATGAGCAGTTCTTC. This encodes CASSWAGGANNEQFF.

In its sample, this clone is medium-sized. Other DNA sequences in this sample translate to the same CDR3. This chain joins TRBV27 and TRBJ1-2; D not resolved. From germline, CDR1 is MNHEY and CDR2 SMNVEV (reference sequence). Trimming removed 3 bases at V and 2 bases at J, with 7 bases between. The CDR3 contains 13 residues. CDR3 coding DNA: TGTGCCAGCAGTTTTGAGGGAAACTATGGCTACACCTTC. It encodes CASSFEGNYGYTF.

V is TRBV5-4 and J is TRBJ1-1; 9 bases line up with TRBD1. CDR1 and CDR2 (germline): SGHNT, YYREEE (reference sequence). The CDR3 length is 14 residues. With 2 bases clipped from V and 3 bases from J, the junction kept 2 bases outside the gene matches. CDR3 nucleotides: TGTGCCAGCAGCTTCGACAGGGGGTACACTGAAGCTTTCTTT. The encoded protein is CASSFDRGYTEAFF.

The chain is built from TRBV6-5 and TRBJ2-3; D is uncertain. V gave up 4 bases and J gave up 6 bases, with 5 bases separating them. The CDR3 consists of 11 residues. From germline, CDR1 is MNHEY and CDR2 SVGAGI. CDR3: CASSSRDTQYF. CDR3 sequence (DNA): TGTGCCAGCAGTTCCCGGGATACGCAGTATTTT.

The V and J genes are TRBV6-1 and TRBJ2-5; possible D gene TRBD1, 5 bases. TRBJ2-7 matches the DNA end more closely, so the J call is doubtful. This CDR3 region has 16 residues. CDR1 and CDR2 from the germline V gene are MNHNS and SASEGT. CDR3 sequence (DNA): TGTGCCAGCAGTGACTACTCGAGCAGGGAATCCTACGAGCAGTACTTC. Its translation: CASSDYSSRESYEQYF.

The V and J genes are TRBV9 and TRBJ1-4; D gene uncertain. The CDR3 covers 15 residues. Germline CDR1 reads SGDLS; CDR2 reads YYNGEE. V lost 0 bases to trimming and J lost 5 bases, with 11 bases between them. CDR3 in DNA: TGTGCCAGCAGCGTAGCAGGCAGTCAGAATGAAAAACTGTTTTTT. Amino acids: CASSVAGSQNEKLFF.

The chain combines TRBV5-1 with TRBJ1-1, with D hard to call. V lost 0 bases, J lost 11 bases, and 11 bases lay in between. The germline CDR1 and CDR2 sequences are SGHRS and YFSETQ. The CDR3 is 12 amino acids. The CDR3 nucleotides are TGCGCCAGCAGCTTGGCGACGGGCGGGGCTTTCTTT. Translated: CASSLATGGAFF.

This clone was detected only a few times. The V call is TRBV7-2, the J call TRBJ2-5; 9 bases are a match to TRBD2. CDR1 and CDR2 from the germline V gene are SGHTA and FQGNSA. This CDR3 has 16 residues. V lost 2 bases, J lost 2 bases, and 6 bases stayed unmatched. The CDR3 nucleotides are TGTGCCAGCAGCTTAACCAGCGGGGGGCCACAAGAGACCCAGTACTTC. Protein product: CASSLTSGGPQETQYF.

The chain employs TRBV19 and TRBJ1-1, with D tentatively TRBD1 (6 bases). The length of the CDR3 is 16 residues. V was shortened by 6 bases and J by 4 bases, with 21 bases between the two germline ends. From germline, CDR1 is LNHDA and CDR2 SQIVND (reference sequence). CDR3 in DNA: TGTGCCAGTAGGCGAGGGGGGTTGGGGTCGCGCACTGAAGCTTTCTTT. Its translation is CASRRGGLGSRTEAFF. Together with reference TRBV19 and TRBJ1-1, the CDR3 gives the full variable domain: DGGITQSPKYLFRKEGQNVTLSCEQNLNHDAMYWYRQDPGQGLRLIYYSQIVNDFQKGDIAEGYSVSREKKESFPLTVTSAQKNPTAFYLCASRRGGLGSRTEAFFGQGTRLTVV.

This clone is medium-sized in the sample. This chain connects TRBV4-1 to TRBJ1-1; 7 bases are shared with TRBD1. J gave up 1 base and V 6 bases, and 8 bases lay outside the gene matches. This CDR3 contains 15 residues. Germline V lookup: CDR1 MGHRA, CDR2 YSYEKL. CDR3 protein: CASSHDREGNTEAFF. CDR3 nucleotide sequence: TGCGCCAGCAGTCACGACAGGGAGGGGAACACTGAAGCTTTCTTT.

J is TRBJ2-1 and V is TRBV7-9, with a weak D call TRBD2 (6 bases). V was trimmed by 5 bases and J by 5 bases, leaving 13 bases between them. The CDR3 totals 14 residues. CDR1 SEHNR and CDR2 FQNEAQ come from the germline V gene (reference sequence). CDR3 sequence (DNA): TGTGCCAGCAGCCCGGGACTCCCCGACAATGAGCAGTTCTTC. Its translation is CASSPGLPDNEQFF.

V usage is TRBV29-1 and J usage is TRBJ1-5, with 8 bases fitting TRBD1. Looked up from germline, CDR1 is SQVTM and CDR2 is ANQGSEA. The CDR3 consists of 12 residues. V dropped 7 bases and J dropped 5; count of bases not matched to a gene: 4. The chain's CDR3 is CSAQGADQPQHF. In DNA form, the CDR3 reads TGCAGCGCCCAGGGGGCGGATCAGCCCCAGCATTTT.

The V and J genes are TRBV11-2 and TRBJ1-3; no clear D. CDR3 length equals 17 residues. CDR1 is SGHAT and CDR2 is FQNNGV in the germline V gene. Trimming stripped 2 bases from V and 0 bases from J, with 14 bases between. The CDR3 loop reads CASSLSSGFGSGNTIYF. The CDR3 bases are TGTGCCAGCAGCTTATCTTCGGGGTTTGGCTCTGGAAACACCATATATTTT.

The CDR3 here is CASSQGGGLVSYGNTIYF. The DNA of the CDR3 is TGCGCCAGCAGCCAAGGGGGCGGTTTAGTCTCGTACGGAAACACCATATATTTT. The chain uses TRBV4-1 and TRBJ1-3; D might be TRBD1 (5 bases). The CDR3 runs to 18 residues. Trimming took 1 base from V and 4 from J, leaving 20 bases between them. Germline CDR1 and CDR2: MGHRA and YSYEKL.

This clone was recorded once. The rearrangement links TRBV5-1 to TRBJ1-2; a possible D gene is TRBD1 (5 bases). From germline, CDR1 is SGHRS and CDR2 YFSETQ. Trimming took off 4 bases at V and 4 bases at J, with 14 bases between the two ends. CDR3 length: 14 residues. The DNA of the CDR3 is TGCGCCAGCAGCAGGGAAGAAGACAGCTATGGCTACACCTTC. Its protein is CASSREEDSYGYTF.

CDR3: CASSLTGDTEAFF. The CDR3 DNA is TGTGCCAGCAGCTTAACAGGGGACACTGAAGCTTTCTTT. The chain has TRBV5-5 and TRBJ1-1, with 7 nucleotides matching TRBD1. Germline loops: CDR1 SGHKS, CDR2 YYEKEE (reference sequence). CDR3 size: 13 residues. The V and J ends lost 2 bases and 3 bases, in that order; junction bases with no gene match: 1.

This chain connects TRBV12-5 to TRBJ2-2; no definite D call. The V gene's germline CDR1 is LGHNT and CDR2 FRNRAP. V was cut by 3 bases and J by 6 bases, with 14 bases left in between. This CDR3 is built from 15 residues. CDR3 amino acids: CASGLRSPASGELFF. In DNA, the CDR3 is TGTGCTAGTGGTTTACGGTCGCCTGCGTCCGGGGAGCTGTTTTTT. Full variable domain (remainder filled in from reference TRBV12-5 and TRBJ2-2): DARVTQTPRHKVTEMGQEVTMRCQPILGHNTVFWYRQTMMQGLELLAYFRNRAPLDDSGMPKDRFSAEMPDATLATLKIQPSEPRDSAVYFCASGLRSPASGELFFGEGSRLTVL.

This rearrangement joins TRBV9 to TRBJ1-6, with D perhaps matching TRBD1 (6 bases). CDR3 length equals 15 residues. V was cut by 0 bases and J by 8 bases, with 12 bases left in between. CDR1 is SGDLS, CDR2 YYNGEE, per germline. CDR3 amino acids: CASSVESRGDSPLHF. The CDR3 DNA reads as TGTGCCAGCAGCGTAGAGAGCAGGGGAGATTCACCCCTCCACTTT.